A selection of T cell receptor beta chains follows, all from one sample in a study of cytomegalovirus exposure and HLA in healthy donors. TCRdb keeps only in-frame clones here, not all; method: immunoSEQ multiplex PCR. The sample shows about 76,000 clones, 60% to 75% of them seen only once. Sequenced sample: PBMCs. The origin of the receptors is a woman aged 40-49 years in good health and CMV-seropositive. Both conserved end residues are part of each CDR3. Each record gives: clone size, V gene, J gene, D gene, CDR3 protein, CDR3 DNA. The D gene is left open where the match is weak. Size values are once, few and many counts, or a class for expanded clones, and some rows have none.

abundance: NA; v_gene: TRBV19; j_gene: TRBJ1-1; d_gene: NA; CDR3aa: CASSHLLGPPGTEAFF; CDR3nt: TGTGCCAGTAGTCACCTGCTCGGACCCCCGGGGACTGAAGCTTTCTTT
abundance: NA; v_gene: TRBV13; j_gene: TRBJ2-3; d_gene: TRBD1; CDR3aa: CASSSYRDSLTDTQYF; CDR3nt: TGTGCCAGCAGCTCCTATCGGGACAGCCTCACAGATACGCAGTATTTT
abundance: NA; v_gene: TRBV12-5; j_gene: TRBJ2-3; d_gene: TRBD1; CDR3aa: CASGIDRGQVSLTDTQYF; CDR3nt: TGTGCTAGTGGTATAGACAGGGGGCAAGTCTCCTTGACAGATACGCAGTATTTT
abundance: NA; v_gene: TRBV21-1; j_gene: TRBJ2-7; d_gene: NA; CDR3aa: CASSKALYSSGNDEQYF; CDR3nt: TGTGCCAGCAGCAAAGCGCTTTATTCTAGCGGGAATGACGAGCAGTACTTC
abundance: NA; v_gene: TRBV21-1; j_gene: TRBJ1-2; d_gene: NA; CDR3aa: CASYGTGDGYTF; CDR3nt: TGTGCCAGCTACGGGACAGGGGATGGCTACACCTTC
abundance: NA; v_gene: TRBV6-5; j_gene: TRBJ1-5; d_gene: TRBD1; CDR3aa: CASSQGQHNQPQHF; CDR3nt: TGTGCCAGCAGCCAGGGACAGCACAATCAGCCCCAGCATTTT
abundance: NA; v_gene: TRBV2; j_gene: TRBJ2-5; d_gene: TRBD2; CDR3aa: CASSYPTSGGAPETQYF; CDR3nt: TGTGCCAGCAGTTACCCTACTAGCGGGGGGGCTCCAGAGACCCAGTACTTC
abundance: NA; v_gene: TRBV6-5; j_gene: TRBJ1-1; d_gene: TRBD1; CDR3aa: CASSPAGGVNTEAFF; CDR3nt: TGTGCCAGCAGTCCCGCAGGGGGCGTGAACACTGAAGCTTTCTTT
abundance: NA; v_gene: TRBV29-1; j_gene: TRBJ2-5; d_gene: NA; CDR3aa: CSVWRGRETQYF; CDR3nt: TGCAGCGTTTGGAGGGGTCGGGAGACCCAGTACTTC
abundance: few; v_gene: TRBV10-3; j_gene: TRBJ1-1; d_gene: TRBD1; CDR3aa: CAISRQGLSEAFF; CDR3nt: TGTGCCATCAGTAGACAGGGGTTGTCTGAAGCTTTCTTT
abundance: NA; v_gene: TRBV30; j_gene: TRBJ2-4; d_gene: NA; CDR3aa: CAWGQSKNIQYF; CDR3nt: TGTGCCTGGGGACAGTCCAAAAACATTCAGTACTTC
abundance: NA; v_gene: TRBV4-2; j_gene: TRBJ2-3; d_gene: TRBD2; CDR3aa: CASSHGLAEEGTQYF; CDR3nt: TGTGCCAGCAGCCACGGACTAGCGGAGGAAGGTACGCAGTATTTT
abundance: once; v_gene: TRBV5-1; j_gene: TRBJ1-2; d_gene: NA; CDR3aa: CASSGGDGIYGYTF; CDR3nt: TGCGCCAGCAGCGGAGGGGACGGTATCTATGGCTACACCTTC
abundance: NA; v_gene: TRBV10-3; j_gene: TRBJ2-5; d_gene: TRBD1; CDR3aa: CAISEGDSAQETQYF; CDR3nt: TGTGCCATCAGTGAGGGGGACAGTGCCCAAGAGACCCAGTACTTC
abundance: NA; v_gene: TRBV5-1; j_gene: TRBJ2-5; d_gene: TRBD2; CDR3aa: CASSLSGGETQYF; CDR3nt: TGCGCCAGCAGCTTAAGCGGGGGAGAGACCCAGTACTTC
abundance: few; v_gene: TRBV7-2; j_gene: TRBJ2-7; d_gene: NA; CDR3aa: CASSLDWRRGEQYF; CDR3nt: TGTGCCAGCAGCTTAGACTGGCGGAGAGGGGAGCAGTACTTC
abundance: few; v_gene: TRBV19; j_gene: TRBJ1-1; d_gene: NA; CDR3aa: CASSMYMNTEAFF; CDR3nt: TGTGCCAGTAGTATGTACATGAACACTGAAGCTTTCTTT
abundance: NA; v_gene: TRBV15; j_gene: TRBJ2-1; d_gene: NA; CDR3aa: CATSGGLYNEQFF; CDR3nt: TGTGCCACCAGCGGGGGACTTTACAATGAGCAGTTCTTC
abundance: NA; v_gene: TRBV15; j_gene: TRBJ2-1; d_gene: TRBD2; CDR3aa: CATSRGGGGRDNEQFF; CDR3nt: TGTGCCACCAGCAGAGGTGGAGGCGGGAGGGACAATGAGCAGTTCTTC
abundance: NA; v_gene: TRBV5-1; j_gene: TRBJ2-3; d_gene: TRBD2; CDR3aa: CASSFSGTGTDTQYF; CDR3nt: TGCGCCAGCAGCTTTAGCGGGACTGGCACAGATACGCAGTATTTT
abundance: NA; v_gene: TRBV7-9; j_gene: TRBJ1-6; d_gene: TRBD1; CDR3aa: CASRLPGTGVSPLHF; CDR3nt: TGTGCCAGCAGATTACCGGGTACAGGGGTCTCACCCCTCCACTTT
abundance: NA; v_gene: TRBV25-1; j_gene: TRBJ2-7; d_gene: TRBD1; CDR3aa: CASRGTGVYEQYF; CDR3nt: TGTGCCAGCAGGGGGACAGGCGTTTACGAGCAGTACTTC
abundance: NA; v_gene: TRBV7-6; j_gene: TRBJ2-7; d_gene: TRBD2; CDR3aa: CASSRFSGGSSYEQYF; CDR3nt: TGTGCCAGCAGCCGATTTAGCGGGGGGAGCTCCTACGAGCAGTACTTC
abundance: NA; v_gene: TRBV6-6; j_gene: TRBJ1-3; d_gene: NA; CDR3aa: CATNSGTDGNTIYF; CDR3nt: TGTGCCACGAACTCCGGGACTGACGGAAACACCATATATTTT
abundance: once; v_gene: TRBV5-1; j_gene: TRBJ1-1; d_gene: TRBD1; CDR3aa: CASSWDRGLRDTEAFF; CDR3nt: TGCGCCAGCAGCTGGGACAGGGGACTGCGGGACACTGAAGCTTTCTTT
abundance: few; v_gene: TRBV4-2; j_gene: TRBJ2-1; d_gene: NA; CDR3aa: CASSQEYAGSGDEQFF; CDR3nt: TGTGCCAGCAGCCAAGAGTACGCCGGGAGTGGTGATGAGCAGTTCTTC
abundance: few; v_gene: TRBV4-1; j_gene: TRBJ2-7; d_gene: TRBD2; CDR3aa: CASSRSGAGEGYEQYF; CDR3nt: TGCGCCAGCAGCCGATCCGGGGCGGGGGAAGGCTACGAGCAGTACTTC
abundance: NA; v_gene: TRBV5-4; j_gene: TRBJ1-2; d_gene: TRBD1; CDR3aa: CASSSQGHYGYTF; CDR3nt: TGTGCCAGCAGCTCACAGGGGCACTATGGCTACACCTTC
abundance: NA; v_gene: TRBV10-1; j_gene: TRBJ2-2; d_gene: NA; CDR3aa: CASSGTVTGELFF; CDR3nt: TGCGCCAGCAGTGGGACAGTAACCGGGGAGCTGTTTTTT
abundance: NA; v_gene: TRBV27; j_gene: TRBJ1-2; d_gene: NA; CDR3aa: CASHSTAPIYGYTF; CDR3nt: TGTGCCAGCCATTCGACAGCACCCATATATGGCTACACCTTC
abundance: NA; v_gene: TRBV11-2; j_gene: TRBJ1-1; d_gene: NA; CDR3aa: CASSLRRGQNTEAFF; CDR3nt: TGTGCCAGCAGCCTACGGAGAGGACAGAACACTGAAGCTTTCTTT
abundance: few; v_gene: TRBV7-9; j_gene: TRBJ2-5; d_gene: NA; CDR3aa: CASSLALGGLGETQYF; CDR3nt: TGTGCCAGCAGCTTAGCGCTCGGGGGGCTTGGAGAGACCCAGTACTTC
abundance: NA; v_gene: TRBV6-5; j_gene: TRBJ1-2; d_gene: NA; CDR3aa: CASSLTSRGGGYGYTF; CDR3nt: TGTGCCAGCAGTTTAACTTCCCGAGGGGGAGGGTATGGCTACACCTTC
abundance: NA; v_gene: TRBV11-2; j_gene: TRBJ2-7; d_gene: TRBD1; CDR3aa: CASSSTGGRDEQYF; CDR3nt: TGTGCCAGCAGCTCGACAGGGGGCAGGGACGAGCAGTACTTC
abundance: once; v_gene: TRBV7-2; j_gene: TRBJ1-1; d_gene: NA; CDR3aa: CASSLNRNTEAFF; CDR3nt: TGTGCCAGCAGCTTAAACAGGAACACTGAAGCTTTCTTT
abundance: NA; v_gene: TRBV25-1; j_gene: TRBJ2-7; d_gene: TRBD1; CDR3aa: CASSADDRAAYEQYF; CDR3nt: TGTGCCAGCAGTGCGGACGACAGGGCCGCCTACGAGCAGTACTTC
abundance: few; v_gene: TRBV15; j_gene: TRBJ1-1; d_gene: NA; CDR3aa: CATSRARVSTEAFF; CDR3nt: TGTGCCACCAGCAGAGCCCGCGTGAGCACTGAAGCTTTCTTT
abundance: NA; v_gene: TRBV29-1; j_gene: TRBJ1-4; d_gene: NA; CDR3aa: CSVEDQGSTNEKLFF; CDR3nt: TGCAGCGTTGAAGACCAGGGGTCCACTAATGAAAAACTGTTTTTT
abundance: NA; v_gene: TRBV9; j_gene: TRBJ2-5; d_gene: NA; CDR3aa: CASSVGRDQETQYF; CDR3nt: TGTGCCAGCAGCGTAGGCAGGGACCAAGAGACCCAGTACTTC
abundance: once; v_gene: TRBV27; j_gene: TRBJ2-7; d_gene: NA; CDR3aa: CASSEDSSYEQYF; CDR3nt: TGTGCCAGCAGTGAAGACAGTTCCTACGAGCAGTACTTC
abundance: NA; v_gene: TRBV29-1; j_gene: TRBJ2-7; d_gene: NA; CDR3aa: CSVGGGAYEQYF; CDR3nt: TGCAGCGTTGGAGGGGGGGCCTACGAGCAGTACTTC
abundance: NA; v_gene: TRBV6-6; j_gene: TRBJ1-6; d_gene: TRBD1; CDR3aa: CASSPTGGKSPLHF; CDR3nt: TGTGCCAGCAGTCCTACAGGGGGGAAGTCACCCCTCCACTTT
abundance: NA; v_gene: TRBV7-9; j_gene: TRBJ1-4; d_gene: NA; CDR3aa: CASSFRGPDEKLFF; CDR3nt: TGTGCCAGCAGCTTCAGGGGACCCGATGAAAAACTGTTTTTT
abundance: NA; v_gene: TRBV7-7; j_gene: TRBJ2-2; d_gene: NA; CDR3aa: CASSPTVTGELFF; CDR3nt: TGTGCCAGCAGCCCAACTGTGACCGGGGAGCTGTTTTTT
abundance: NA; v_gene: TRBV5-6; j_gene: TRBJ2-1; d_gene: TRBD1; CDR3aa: CASSLDQGVTYNEQFF; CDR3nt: TGTGCCAGCAGCTTGGACCAGGGGGTTACCTACAATGAGCAGTTCTTC
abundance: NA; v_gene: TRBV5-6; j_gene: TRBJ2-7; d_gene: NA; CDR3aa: CASSLFGDEQYF; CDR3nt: TGTGCCAGCAGCTTGTTCGGGGACGAGCAGTACTTC
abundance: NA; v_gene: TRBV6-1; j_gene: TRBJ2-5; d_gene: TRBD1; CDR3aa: CASGTWTGLQETQYF; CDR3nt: TGTGCCAGCGGAACCTGGACAGGACTCCAAGAGACCCAGTACTTC
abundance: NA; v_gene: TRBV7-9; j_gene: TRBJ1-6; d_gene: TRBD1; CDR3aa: CASSLDDRGSPLHF; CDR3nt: TGTGCCAGCAGCTTAGATGACAGGGGTTCACCCCTCCACTTT
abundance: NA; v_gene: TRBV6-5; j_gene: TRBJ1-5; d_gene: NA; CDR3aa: CASSIRGGQPQHF; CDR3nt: TGTGCCAGCAGCATCCGGGGAGGACAGCCCCAGCATTTT
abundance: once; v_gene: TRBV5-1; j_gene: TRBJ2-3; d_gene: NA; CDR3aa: CASSQTGGPTDTQYF; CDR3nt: TGCGCCAGCAGCCAGACAGGAGGACCCACAGATACGCAGTATTTT
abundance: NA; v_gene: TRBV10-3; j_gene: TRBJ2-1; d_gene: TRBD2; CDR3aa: CAISPGLGIEQFF; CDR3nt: TGTGCCATCAGTCCGGGACTAGGGATTGAGCAGTTCTTC
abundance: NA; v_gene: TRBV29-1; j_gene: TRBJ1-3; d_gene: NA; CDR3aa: CSVGSSGNTIYF; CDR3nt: TGCAGCGTGGGGAGCTCTGGAAACACCATATATTTT
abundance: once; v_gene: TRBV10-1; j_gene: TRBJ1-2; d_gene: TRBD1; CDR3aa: CASKTTGNYGYTF; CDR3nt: TGCGCCAGCAAGACGACAGGGAACTATGGCTACACCTTC
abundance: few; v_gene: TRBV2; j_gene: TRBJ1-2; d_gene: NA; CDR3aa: CARSSEQFYGYTF; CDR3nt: TGTGCCAGAAGCTCGGAGCAGTTCTATGGCTACACCTTC
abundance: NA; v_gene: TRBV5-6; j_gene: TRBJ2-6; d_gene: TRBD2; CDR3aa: CASSRTMVAGASGANVLTF; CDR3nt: TGTGCCAGCAGCCGGACGATGGTAGCGGGGGCCTCTGGGGCCAACGTCCTGACTTTC
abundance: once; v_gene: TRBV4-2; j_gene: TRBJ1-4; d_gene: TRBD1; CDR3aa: CASREDRASNEKLFF; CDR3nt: TGTGCCAGCAGGGAAGACAGGGCCTCTAATGAAAAACTGTTTTTT
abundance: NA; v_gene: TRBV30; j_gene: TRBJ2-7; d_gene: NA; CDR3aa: CAWTAGAQTLF; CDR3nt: TGTGCCTGGACCGCTGGGGCCCAAACCCTATTC
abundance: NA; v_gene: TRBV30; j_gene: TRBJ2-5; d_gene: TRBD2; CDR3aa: CAWDLNQAGIETQYF; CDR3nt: TGTGCCTGGGACCTAAACCAAGCGGGGATAGAGACCCAGTACTTC
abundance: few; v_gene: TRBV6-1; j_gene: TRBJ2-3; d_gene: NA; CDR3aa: CASSGGSTDTQYF; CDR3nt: TGTGCCAGCAGTGGGGGCTCGACAGATACGCAGTATTTT
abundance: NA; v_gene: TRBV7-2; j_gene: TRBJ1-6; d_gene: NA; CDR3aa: CASSSTLSSYNSPLHF; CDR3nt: TGTGCCAGCAGCTCCACCCTAAGCTCCTATAATTCACCCCTCCACTTT